This T cell receptor (beta chain) was retrieved from a study of radiotherapy plus CTLA-4 blockade in lung cancer (dated by TCRdb to 2017 to 2018). Describing the broader study: Objective responses occurred in approximately 19% of enrolled patients, and just over 30% achieved disease control. The investigation overall reported the following: Increased serum interferon-beta after radiation, together with early dynamic changes in blood T cell clones, were reported to be the strongest predictors of response. After treatment with radiotherapy and ipilimumab, TCR clones that came from tumors expanded in the peripheral blood.

The library was produced with the immunoSEQ multiplex PCR assay. Sourced from immuneACCESS, this table was stored by TCRdb with only in-frame sequences that have V and J called. A share of the clones is absent; for the studies checked, an unresolved V gene accounts for under half, and the remainder has no known explanation. Recorded for this sample are about 39,000 clones; about four fifths of them occurred a single time. 23% of the sample comes from the top ten. The study tested focal radiation therapy combined with CTLA-4 blockade (ipilimumab) in patients with chemo-refractory metastatic non-small-cell lung cancer. Details on this clone: The antigen it binds to is not known. Base-call qualities are not available, and no considerably larger clone is one nucleotide away.

The CDR3 covers 20 residues, taking in both the cysteine and the phenylalanine. Only the CDR3 part of the read is kept: 60 bases, read in frame from the first base. V ends up 6 bases short and J 2 bases short, with an unmatched junction base count of 23. Taken from the germline V gene (reference sequence), the CDR1 and CDR2 loops are MNHEY and SMNVEV. The rearrangement combines TRBV27 with TRBJ2-3, and 7 junctional nucleotides match TRBD1. The sequenced sample was peripheral blood, obtained from a patient treated with radiotherapy plus ipilimumab. The TCR comes from a human donor with non-small cell lung cancer that progressed on radiotherapy plus ipilimumab. The CDR3 protein: CASRPSSYHKTGSNTDTQYF. The nucleotide sequence is TGTGCCAGCAGGCCCTCAAGCTACCATAAGACAGGGTCGAACACAGATACGCAGTATTTT.